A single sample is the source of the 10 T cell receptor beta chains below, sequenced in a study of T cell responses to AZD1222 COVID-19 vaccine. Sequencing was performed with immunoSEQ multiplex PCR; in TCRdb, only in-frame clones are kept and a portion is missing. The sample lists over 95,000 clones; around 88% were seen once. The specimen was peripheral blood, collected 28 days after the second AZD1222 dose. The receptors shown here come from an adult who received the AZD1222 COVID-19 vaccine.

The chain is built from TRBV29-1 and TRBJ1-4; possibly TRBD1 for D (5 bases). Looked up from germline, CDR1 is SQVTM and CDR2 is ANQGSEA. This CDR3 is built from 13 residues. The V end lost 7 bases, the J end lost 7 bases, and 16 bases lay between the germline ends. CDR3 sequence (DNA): TGCAGCGCCAGGGACGCAGGGACTGAAAAACTGTTTTTT. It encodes CSARDAGTEKLFF.

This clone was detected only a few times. DNA of the CDR3: TGTGCCATCCCCCCGACGAAGAACACTGAAGCTTTCTTT. This gives the protein CAIPPTKNTEAFF. V and J are TRBV5-6 and TRBJ1-1; no definite D call. Germline CDR1 and CDR2: SGHDT and YYEEEE. V lost 9 bases and J 1 base, leaving 13 bases between the germline ends. The CDR3 has 13 residues.

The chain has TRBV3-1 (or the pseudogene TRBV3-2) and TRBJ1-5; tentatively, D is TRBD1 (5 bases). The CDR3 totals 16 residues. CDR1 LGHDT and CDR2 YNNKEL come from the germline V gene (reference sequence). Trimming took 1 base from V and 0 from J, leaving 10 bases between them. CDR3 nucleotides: TGTGCCAGCAGCCAAGGGGAGGGGTATAGCAATCAGCCCCAGCATTTT. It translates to CASSQGEGYSNQPQHF.

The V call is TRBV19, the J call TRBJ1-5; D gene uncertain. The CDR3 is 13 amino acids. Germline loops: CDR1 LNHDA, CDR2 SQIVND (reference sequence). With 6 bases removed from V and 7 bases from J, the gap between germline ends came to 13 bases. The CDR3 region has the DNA TGTGCCAGTAGCCCTGAGGGAATCCAGCCCCAGCATTTT. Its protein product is CASSPEGIQPQHF.

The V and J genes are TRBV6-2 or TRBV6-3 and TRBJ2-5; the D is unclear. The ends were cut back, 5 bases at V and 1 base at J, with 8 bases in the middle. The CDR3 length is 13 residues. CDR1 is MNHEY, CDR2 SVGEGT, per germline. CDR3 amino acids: CASSLSFQETQYF. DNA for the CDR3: TGTGCCAGCAGTCTTTCTTTCCAAGAGACCCAGTACTTC.

The DNA for the CDR3 is TGTGCCAGTAGTATACCCCTCGGGACCCAGCCCCAGCATTTT. It specifies CASSIPLGTQPQHF. This sequence joins TRBV19 and TRBJ1-5, with a possible D match to TRBD1 (5 bases). With 2 bases removed from V and 7 bases from J, the gap between germline ends came to 12 bases. Germline lookup yields CDR1 LNHDA and CDR2 SQIVND (reference sequence). CDR3 length equals 14 residues.

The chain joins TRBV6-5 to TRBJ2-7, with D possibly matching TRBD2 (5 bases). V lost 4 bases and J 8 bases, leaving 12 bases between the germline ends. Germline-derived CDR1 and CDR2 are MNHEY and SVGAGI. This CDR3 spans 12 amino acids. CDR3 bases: TGTGCCAGCAGTTCTATCGGGGAACAGCAGTACTTC. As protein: CASSSIGEQQYF.

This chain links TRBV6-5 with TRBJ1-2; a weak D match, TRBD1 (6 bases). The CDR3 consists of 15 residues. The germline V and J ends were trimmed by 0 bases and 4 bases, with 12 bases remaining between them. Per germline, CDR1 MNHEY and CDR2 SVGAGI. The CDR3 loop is CASSYSNSGAYGYTF. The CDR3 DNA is TGTGCCAGCAGTTACTCGAACTCAGGGGCCTATGGCTACACCTTC.

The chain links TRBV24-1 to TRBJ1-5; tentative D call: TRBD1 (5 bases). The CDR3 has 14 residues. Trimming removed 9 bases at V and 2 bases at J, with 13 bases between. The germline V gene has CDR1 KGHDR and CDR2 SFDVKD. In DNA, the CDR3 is TGTGCCACCTCAGGGCGTAACGGCAATCAGCCCCAGCATTTT. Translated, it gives CATSGRNGNQPQHF.

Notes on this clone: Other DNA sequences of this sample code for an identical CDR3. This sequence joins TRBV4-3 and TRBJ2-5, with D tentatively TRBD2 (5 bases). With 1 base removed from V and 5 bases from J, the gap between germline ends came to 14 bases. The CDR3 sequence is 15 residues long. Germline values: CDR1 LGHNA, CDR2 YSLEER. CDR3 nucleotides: TGCGCCAGCAGCCAAGTCGGCGGGTTTGGGGAGACCCAGTACTTC. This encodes CASSQVGGFGETQYF.